This T cell receptor (beta chain) emerged from a study of regulatory T cells in long-lasting Graves disease. Only a few counts were recorded for this clonotype. Time point: newly diagnosed GD, antithyroid drugs for less than 3 months. PBMC RNA was the source of the TCR library. Combining iRepertoire HTBI primers with Arm-PCR of CDR3 regions, the authors built TCR beta libraries. One entry per CDR3 protein results from TCRdb running MiXCR on the multiplex PCR reads. The table lists roughly 610,000 distinct CDR3 sequences, more than 15% of them singletons, with about 11% in the top ten. V dropped 4 bases and J dropped 1 base, with 9 bases sitting between them. The CDR3 runs to 14 residues. CDR1 is MNHEY and CDR2 is SVGAGI in the germline V gene. These data were likewise used in another study, on T cells in Graves' hyperthyroidism and ophthalmopathy.

The J gene is TRBJ2-3, the V gene TRBV6-5; unclear D gene. The sequence derives from a man between 18 and 35 years old with Graves disease. The material sequenced was peripheral blood mononuclear cells (PBMCs), taken at new diagnosis, from a patient treated with antithyroid drugs. The DNA for the CDR3 is TGTGCCAGCAGTTTTTCCCTTCGCACAGATACGCAGTATTTT. It codes for CASSFSLRTDTQYF.